The next 18 T cell receptor beta chains were all read from a single sample in a study of PD-1 blockade in classical Hodgkin lymphoma. The time point: newly diagnosed, previously untreated cHL patient sample. The data were produced by immunoSEQ multiplex PCR, yet TCRdb's version contains in-frame clones alone and is incomplete. Found here are 15,000 to 20,000 clones, around 90% of them singletons; the top ten hold less than 9%. The sample taken for sequencing was peripheral blood mononuclear cells (PBMCs). Receptors were obtained from a human donor with classical Hodgkin lymphoma.

The chain uses TRBV10-3 and TRBJ2-7; TRBD2 agrees at 8 bases. CDR3 length equals 14 residues. V was clipped by 7 bases and J by 0 bases; unmatched bases: 5. Germline loops: CDR1 ENHRY, CDR2 SYGVKD. The CDR3 DNA reads TGTGCCATCACAGCGGGAGTTGGCTCCTACGAGCAGTACTTC. Its translation is CAITAGVGSYEQYF.

This sequence joins TRBV19 and TRBJ1-5; D possibly corresponds to TRBD1 (6 bases). Trimming removed 5 bases at V and 0 bases at J, with 17 bases between. This CDR3 comprises 17 residues. Germline V lookup: CDR1 LNHDA, CDR2 SQIVND (reference sequence). This CDR3 is CASSSKGGLYSNQPQHF. CDR3 sequence (DNA): TGTGCCAGTAGTTCCAAGGGGGGGCTTTATAGCAATCAGCCCCAGCATTTT.

This rearrangement joins TRBV28 to TRBJ1-3; 7 nucleotides agree with TRBD1. The CDR3 sequence is 16 residues long. The trim removed 2 bases at V and 0 bases at J, leaving 4 bases unmatched. From germline, CDR1 is MDHEN and CDR2 SYDVKM. This CDR3 reads CASSLPGQLSGNTIYF. Here the CDR3 DNA reads TGTGCCAGCAGTTTACCGGGACAGCTCTCTGGAAACACCATATATTTT.

This sequence joins TRBV14 and TRBJ2-6; D tentatively fits TRBD1 or TRBD2 (5 bases each). CDR3 length equals 18 residues. The ends were cut back, 0 bases at V and 4 bases at J, with 16 bases in the middle. The germline V gene encodes CDR1 SGHDN and CDR2 FVKESK. The CDR3 coding sequence is TGTGCCAGCAGCCAAGATAGAGGGACCCTAATCGGGGCCAACGTCCTGACTTTC. Its translation: CASSQDRGTLIGANVLTF.

The genes are TRBV7-6 and TRBJ1-2; TRBD1 agrees at 9 bases. Germline V gene lookup returns CDR1 SGHVS and CDR2 FNYEAQ. Unmatched junction bases numbered 3, after V lost 4 bases and J lost 3 bases. CDR3 size: 14 residues. CDR3 amino acids: CASSSDRGYYGYTF. The CDR3 coding sequence is TGTGCCAGCAGCTCAGACAGGGGGTACTATGGCTACACCTTC.

J is TRBJ1-1 and V is TRBV7-9, with 8 positions matching TRBD1. There are 11 residues in the CDR3. Germline assignment: CDR1 SEHNR and CDR2 FQNEAQ (reference sequence). V was clipped by 4 bases and J by 12 bases; unmatched bases: 4. CDR3 in amino acids: CASSWTGQTFF. CDR3 nucleotide sequence: TGTGCCAGCAGCTGGACAGGGCAAACTTTCTTT.

The chain joins TRBV11-2 to TRBJ2-6, with D perhaps assigned TRBD1 or TRBD2 (5 bases each). Trimming took 5 bases from V and 2 from J, leaving 13 bases between them. Germline V lookup: CDR1 SGHAT, CDR2 FQNNGV. The CDR3 runs 16 residues. CDR3 DNA: TGTGCCAGCAGCCTTCGGGGCAGGGCTGGGGCCAACGTCCTGACTTTC. Amino acid sequence: CASSLRGRAGANVLTF.

This chain uses TRBV6-1 with TRBJ2-2; D gene unclear. The CDR3 is 14 amino acids. Germline V gene sequence: CDR1 MNHNS, CDR2 SASEGT. Trimming shortened V by 7 bases and J by 6 bases, and 15 bases separated the two germline ends. CDR3 nucleotide sequence: TGTGCCAGCACTGGCCCTTCTGGACCCGGGGAGCTGTTTTTT. Protein: CASTGPSGPGELFF.

The rearrangement joins TRBV30 to TRBJ1-5; maybe TRBD1 (6 bases). Germline lookup yields CDR1 GTSNPN and CDR2 SVGIG (reference sequence). The CDR3 runs to 14 residues. Deletions cut 2 bases from V and 4 bases from J, with 12 bases between. CDR3 DNA: TGTGCCTGGAGTAGACAGGACCATAATCAGCCCCAGCATTTT. Its protein product is CAWSRQDHNQPQHF.

This clone is a singleton in its sample. J is TRBJ1-2 and V is TRBV2; TRBD1 is a possible D gene (5 bases). Trimming left V 7 bases short and J 4 bases short, with 16 bases between. The CDR3 has 14 amino acids. In germline, CDR1 is SNHLY, CDR2 FYNNEI. The CDR3 DNA reads as TGTGCCAGCACTCGACAGCTTTTGGGCTATGGCTACACCTTC. Protein: CASTRQLLGYGYTF.

This chain connects TRBV6-5 to TRBJ2-5; 8 bases are a match to TRBD2. The CDR3 consists of 15 residues. Germline-derived CDR1 and CDR2 are MNHEY and SVGAGI. J gave up 4 bases and V 5 bases, and 9 bases lay outside the gene matches. The DNA of the CDR3 is TGTGCCAGCAGTAGCCTCGGGCTAGCGGGAGAGACCCAGTACTTC. Amino acids: CASSSLGLAGETQYF.

This clone was seen just once. The V gene is TRBV7-6, the J gene TRBJ2-7, with a possible D match to TRBD1 (6 bases). The germline V and J ends were trimmed by 1 base and 3 bases, with 31 bases remaining between them. Germline V CDR1 and CDR2: SGHVS, FNYEAQ. The CDR3 has 21 residues. CDR3 residues: CASSLDWARPRGTGPFYEQYF. The CDR3 nucleotides read TGTGCCAGCAGCTTAGATTGGGCCCGCCCCAGGGGAACTGGTCCCTTCTACGAGCAGTACTTC.

The CDR3 nucleotides are TGTGCCAGCCAACTACGCATCTCCTACAATGAGCAGTTCTTC. Residues: CASQLRISYNEQFF. V gene TRBV27 combines with J gene TRBJ2-1; D uncertain. Trimming left V 8 bases short and J 0 bases short, with 11 bases between. The CDR3 loop spans 14 amino acids. Germline V CDR1 and CDR2: MNHEY, SMNVEV (reference sequence).

J is TRBJ2-7 and V is TRBV10-3; 7 positions agree with TRBD1. This CDR3 is 13 amino acids long. Looked up from germline, CDR1 is ENHRY and CDR2 is SYGVKD. Germline trimming cut 10 bases from V and 6 bases from J; bases unmatched to any gene: 12. CDR3 in amino acids: CATSGTERGEQYF. CDR3 nucleotide sequence: TGTGCCACTTCCGGGACAGAAAGGGGCGAGCAGTACTTC.

The V and J genes are TRBV10-3 and TRBJ2-1; 7 bases match TRBD2. This CDR3 is 13 amino acids long. CDR1 and CDR2 from the germline V gene are ENHRY and SYGVKD. The V segment lost 6 bases and the J segment 6 bases; nucleotides outside the gene matches: 5. The CDR3 region has the DNA TGTGCCATCAGCCCCGGGACTACCAATGAGCAGTTCTTC. This sequence encodes CAISPGTTNEQFF.

This chain joins TRBV6-6 and TRBJ1-1; D not certain. Trimming removed 7 bases at V and 0 bases at J, with 9 bases between. The germline V gene has CDR1 MNHNY and CDR2 SVGAGI (reference sequence). The CDR3 spans 13 residues. CDR3: CASNVGLNTEAFF. The CDR3 DNA is TGTGCCAGCAATGTAGGGCTGAACACTGAAGCTTTCTTT.

This rearrangement joins TRBV5-1 to TRBJ1-4; 7 nucleotides align to TRBD1. Losses at the gene ends were 4 bases for V and 6 bases for J; bases not matched to a gene: 6. CDR1 is SGHRS, CDR2 YFSETQ, per germline. This CDR3 spans 14 amino acids. CDR3 protein: CASSPPGGHEKLFF. CDR3 nucleotides: TGCGCCAGCAGCCCCCCAGGGGGTCATGAAAAACTGTTTTTT. The full variable domain, its missing parts supplied by reference TRBV5-1 and TRBJ1-4, is KAGVTQTPRYLIKTRGQQVTLSCSPISGHRSVSWYQQTPGQGLQFLFEYFSETQRNKGNFPGRFSGRQFSNSRSEMNVSTLELGDSALYLCASSPPGGHEKLFFGSGTQLSVL.

Only one count was recorded for this clone. The rearrangement links TRBV30 to TRBJ2-1, with 7 bases matching TRBD2. The CDR3 sequence is 14 residues long. Trimming took 0 bases from V and 5 from J; bases not matched to a gene: 4. Germline V gives CDR1 GTSNPN, CDR2 SVGIG (reference sequence). CDR3: CAWSVRSGNNEQFF. For the CDR3, the DNA is TGTGCCTGGAGTGTACGGAGCGGGAACAATGAGCAGTTCTTC.